The T cell receptor beta chain under discussion was sequenced for a study of blood T cell repertoires in COVID-19. V lost 5 bases, J lost 2 bases, and 6 bases stayed unmatched. The CDR3 spans 15 residues. The germline V gene has CDR1 MDHEN and CDR2 SYDVKM. Authors' processing steps: Counts of nucleated cells, estimated from reference gene primer amplification, were obtained. Here immunoSEQ multiplex PCR was the method, and the copy in TCRdb shows in-frame clones only, minus some. The V and J calls and clone size were taken over from that table, and D and trimming were inferred from the DNA. The profile covers roughly 250,000 clones, with around 85% appearing a single time and around 6.5% taken by the ten largest.

The V call is TRBV28, the J call TRBJ1-5, with 7 bases fitting TRBD1. The sequence derives from a woman aged 55-70 years with active or convalescent COVID-19. The sequencing sample was made of peripheral blood. CDR3 coding DNA: TGTGCCAGCAGTCCTCAGGGGGTTGGCAATCAGCCCCAGCATTTT. As protein: CASSPQGVGNQPQHF. The full variable domain, completed using reference TRBV28 and TRBJ1-5, is DVKVTQSSRYLVKRTGEKVFLECVQDMDHENMFWYRQDPGLGLRLIYFSYDVKMKEKGDIPEGYSVSREKKERFSLILESASTNQTSMYLCASSPQGVGNQPQHFGDGTRLSIL.